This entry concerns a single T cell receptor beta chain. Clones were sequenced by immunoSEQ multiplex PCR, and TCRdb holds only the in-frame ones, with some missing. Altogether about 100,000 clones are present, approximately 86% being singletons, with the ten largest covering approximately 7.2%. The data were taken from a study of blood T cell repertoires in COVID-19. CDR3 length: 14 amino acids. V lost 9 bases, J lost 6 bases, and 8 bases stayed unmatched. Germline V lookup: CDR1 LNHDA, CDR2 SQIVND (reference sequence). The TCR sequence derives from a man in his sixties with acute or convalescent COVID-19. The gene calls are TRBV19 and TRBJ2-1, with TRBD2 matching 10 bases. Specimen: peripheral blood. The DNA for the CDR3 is TGTGCCAGCGGTGCTAGCGGGAGTCCCAATGAGCAGTTCTTC. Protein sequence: CASGASGSPNEQFF.